Presented here are 16 T cell receptor beta chains from one specimen sequenced in a study of blood T cells in healthy people across ages. Together with a sample-barcoded 5' primer, a J-beta primer mix was included in a second PCR lasting roughly 6 to 12 cycles. A single record per CDR3 protein comes from TCRdb applying MiXCR to the 5' RACE reads. The sample contains some 790,000 distinct CDR3 sequences, more than 25% of which appear only once. The material sequenced was blood. These receptors all stem from a woman aged 80 or over in good health.

The table lists this clonotype with a few counts. The rearrangement links TRBV20-1 to TRBJ1-2, with 7 nucleotides matching TRBD1. The length of the CDR3 is 15 residues. After removal of 4 bases from V and 4 bases from J, the junction contained 12 bases not matched to a gene. Germline values: CDR1 DFQATT, CDR2 SNEGSKA (reference sequence). The CDR3 reads CSATSTGLMGYGYTF. The CDR3 nucleotides are TGCAGTGCTACCTCGACAGGGCTGATGGGCTATGGCTACACCTTC.

Note on this clonotype: This sequence may be a read error, since a much larger clone differs from it by one base. The chain is built from TRBV10-3 and TRBJ2-1; TRBD2 matches at 7 bases. The CDR3 runs 16 residues. Germline-derived CDR1 and CDR2 are ENHRY and SYGVKD. CDR3 DNA: TGTACCATCAGTGAGTCGGGAGCGGGGATAGGCAATGAGCAGTTCTTC. Translation gives CTISESGAGIGNEQFF.

In regard to this clonotype: This may arise from a read error, as a much more abundant clone is one base away. The chain joins TRBV6-5 to TRBJ2-1; unclear D gene. CDR3 size: 15 residues. V was trimmed by 0 bases and J by 5 bases, leaving 11 bases between them. Germline V gives CDR1 MNHEY, CDR2 SVGAGI. CDR3 sequence: CASSYSISGHNEQFF. The CDR3 nucleotides are TGTGCCAGCAGTTACTCGATTTCCGGACACAATGAGCAGTTCTTC.

This clonotype was recorded a few times. A junction end diverges from the germline sequence, so it may reflect a read error. The chain uses TRBV20-1 and TRBJ1-2; no firm D call. Per germline, CDR1 DFQATT and CDR2 SNEGSKA (reference sequence). This CDR3 has 11 amino acids. The CDR3 sequence: CRARLGAGYTF. For the CDR3, the DNA is TGCAGGGCTAGATTGGGTGCTGGCTACACCTTC.

This clonotype has ten or more counts. The rearrangement joins TRBV7-2 to TRBJ1-5; D remains unclear. The CDR3 is 13 amino acids. CDR1 and CDR2 from the germline V gene are SGHTA and FQGNSA. V gave up 5 bases and J gave up 4 bases, with 9 bases separating them. CDR3 nucleotide sequence: TGTGCCAGCAGCCGCGAAGGTAATCAGCCCCAGCATTTT. It yields the protein CASSREGNQPQHF.

The chain employs TRBV5-6 and TRBJ2-3, with 7 bases fitting TRBD1. CDR3 length equals 15 residues. Germline values: CDR1 SGHDT, CDR2 YYEEEE. The junction had 7 bases not matched to a gene; V was cut back by 4 bases and J by 2 bases. The CDR3 bases are TGTGCCAGCAGCCGTCGGGACAGAAACACAGATACGCAGTATTTT. It specifies CASSRRDRNTDTQYF.

The chain links TRBV6-2 or TRBV6-3 to TRBJ2-7, with D perhaps assigned TRBD1 or TRBD2 (5 bases each). The V gene lost 5 bases and the J gene lost 0 bases, with 14 bases spanning the gap. This CDR3 spans 15 amino acids. Germline V lookup: CDR1 MNHEY, CDR2 SVGEGT. The CDR3 region is CASSQWDPRSYEQYF. In DNA form, the CDR3 reads TGTGCCAGCAGTCAGTGGGACCCGCGCTCCTACGAGCAGTACTTC.

The CDR3 DNA reads TGTGCCACCAGCCCCCTCAAGGGAAGGGGCCAGCGGGCCTACGAGCAGTACTTC. Its translation: CATSPLKGRGQRAYEQYF. The chain uses TRBV15 and TRBJ2-7; D possibly corresponds to TRBD2 (6 bases). CDR3 length: 18 residues. V was shortened by 5 bases and J by 2 bases, with 25 bases between the two germline ends. CDR1 is LNHNV, CDR2 YYDKDF, per germline (reference sequence).

V is TRBV6-1 and J is TRBJ2-1; perhaps TRBD1 as D (5 bases). Trimming shortened V by 2 bases and J by 10 bases, and 9 bases separated the two germline ends. Germline V gene sequence: CDR1 MNHNS, CDR2 SASEGT. The CDR3 is 12 residues long. The CDR3 sequence is CASSEMWTEQFF. The CDR3 coding sequence is TGTGCCAGCAGTGAAATGTGGACAGAGCAGTTCTTC.

This clonotype showed up many times. V is TRBV5-1 and J is TRBJ2-7; the D gene is possibly TRBD1 (6 bases). Germline V CDR1 and CDR2: SGHRS, YFSETQ. V gave up 1 base and J gave up 0 bases, with 11 bases separating them. This CDR3 spans 15 amino acids. The CDR3 DNA sequence: TGCGCCAGCAGCTTGTTGGACAGTTTCTCCTACGAGCAGTACTTC. It yields the protein CASSLLDSFSYEQYF.

This clonotype was detected ten times or more. The rearrangement links TRBV7-6 to TRBJ2-5; tentative D call: TRBD2 (5 bases). There are 15 residues in the CDR3. V was pared by 5 bases and J by 1 base, with 14 bases between. The germline V gene has CDR1 SGHVS and CDR2 FNYEAQ. CDR3 bases: TGTGCCAGCAGCAGGATTTTAGGGAGCCAAGAGACCCAGTACTTC. It is translated as CASSRILGSQETQYF.

The chain joins TRBV11-1 to TRBJ1-4; the D gene is possibly TRBD1 (6 bases). This CDR3 has 11 residues. Trimming took 5 bases from V and 11 from J, leaving 9 bases between them. Germline assignment: CDR1 SGHAT and CDR2 FQDESV (reference sequence). The CDR3 loop is CASSQTGKLFF. CDR3 DNA: TGTGCCAGCAGCCAAACAGGGAAACTGTTTTTT. The whole variable domain, remainder taken from reference TRBV11-1 and TRBJ1-4, is EAEVAQSPRYKITEKSQAVAFWCDPISGHATLYWYRQILGQGPELLVQFQDESVVDDSQLPKDRFSAERLKGVDSTLKIQPAELGDSAMYLCASSQTGKLFFGSGTQLSVL.

Notes on this clonotype: This may arise from a read error, as a much more abundant clone is one base away. The rearrangement joins TRBV20-1 to TRBJ2-5, with 7 nucleotides matching TRBD2. The V segment lost 4 bases and the J segment 11 bases; nucleotides outside the gene matches: 10. Germline CDR1 and CDR2: DFQATT and SNEGSKA (reference sequence). This CDR3 has 12 amino acids. CDR3 region: CSANGGNNEQYF. The CDR3 DNA follows: TGCAGTGCTAACGGGGGGAACAATGAGCAGTACTTC.

This clonotype has a count of ten or more. J is TRBJ2-1 and V is TRBV7-9; D is perhaps TRBD1 or TRBD2 (5 bases each). Germline V lookup: CDR1 SEHNR, CDR2 FQNEAQ (reference sequence). The CDR3 is 14 residues long. V lost 5 bases to trimming and J lost 6 bases, with 14 bases between them. The CDR3 spells CASSIRDPLNEQFF. Here the CDR3 DNA reads TGTGCCAGCAGCATCCGGGACCCCCTCAATGAGCAGTTCTTC. Variable domain in full (rest from reference TRBV7-9 and TRBJ2-1): DTGVSQNPRHKITKRGQNVTFRCDPISEHNRLYWYRQTLGQGPEFLTYFQNEAQLEKSRLLSDRFSAERPKGSFSTLEIQRTEQGDSAMYLCASSIRDPLNEQFFGPGTRLTVL.

This clonotype was seen ten or more times. The V call is TRBV10-3, the J call TRBJ2-7; 8 nucleotides align to TRBD1. CDR3 length: 16 residues. Trimming removed 0 bases from V and 2 bases from J; junction bases left unmatched: 6. Germline CDR1 reads ENHRY; CDR2 reads SYGVKD. The CDR3 DNA sequence: TGTGCCATCAGTGAGTCGATAGGACAGGGAGCCTACGAGCAGTACTTC. It codes for CAISESIGQGAYEQYF.

This clonotype was found many times. The rearrangement links TRBV7-2 to TRBJ2-3; 10 nucleotides align to TRBD1. The V gene's germline CDR1 is SGHTA and CDR2 FQGNSA. The CDR3 extends over 15 amino acids. With 7 bases clipped from V and 3 bases from J, the junction kept 7 bases outside the gene matches. The CDR3 nucleotides are TGTGCCAGCACCCGGGACAGGGGTTTGACAGATACGCAGTATTTT. The encoded protein is CASTRDRGLTDTQYF.